These 26 T cell receptor beta chains were all obtained from the same sample, sequenced in a study of patients and donors after allogeneic stem cell transplantation. One entry per CDR3 protein results from TCRdb running MiXCR on the RT-PCR reads. The table records about 410,000 distinct CDR3 sequences, around 16% of them present only once. The sequencing input was blood, either unsorted or a sorted T cell fraction (not recorded which). These receptors came from a human donor who was either an allogeneic HSCT recipient or a stem cell or donor lymphocyte infusion donor (not recorded which). It is not recorded whose cells these are; they may come from a transplant donor.

The chain joins TRBV30 to TRBJ1-2; unclear D gene. Trimming took 0 bases from V and 4 from J, leaving 9 bases between them. The CDR3 contains 13 residues. Germline lookup yields CDR1 GTSNPN and CDR2 SVGIG (reference sequence). The CDR3 region is CAWSVGIGYGYTF. Here the CDR3 DNA reads TGTGCCTGGAGTGTAGGGATCGGCTATGGCTACACCTTC.

This clonotype was counted many times. The V and J genes are TRBV12-3 or TRBV12-4 and TRBJ1-4; tentatively, D is TRBD1 (5 bases). V lost 6 bases to trimming and J lost 3 bases, with 8 bases between them. The CDR3 spans 13 residues. Here the CDR3 reads CASRQDPNEKLFF. For the CDR3, the DNA is TGTGCCAGCAGACAGGACCCTAATGAAAAACTGTTTTTT.

This clonotype was counted between two and nine times. V is TRBV18 and J is TRBJ2-3; D is ambiguous. The germline CDR1 and CDR2 sequences are KGHSH and LQKENI. Trimming removed 2 bases from V and 0 bases from J, with 9 bases in between. This CDR3 region has 15 residues. CDR3 region: CASSPVVTSTDTQYF. In DNA form, the CDR3 reads TGTGCCAGCTCACCAGTGGTAACTAGCACAGATACGCAGTATTTT.

V and J are TRBV2 and TRBJ2-7, with a weak D call TRBD2 (5 bases). Trimming took off 7 bases at V and 2 bases at J, with 9 bases between the two ends. Germline V CDR1 and CDR2: SNHLY, FYNNEI. The length of the CDR3 is 12 residues. CDR3 nucleotides: TGTGCCAGCAAAGTCGGGACCTACGAGCAGTACTTC. Its translation: CASKVGTYEQYF.

The chain employs TRBV18 and TRBJ1-1; D is unclear. From germline, CDR1 is KGHSH and CDR2 LQKENI. V lost 3 bases to trimming and J lost 4 bases, with 18 bases between them. This CDR3 comprises 16 residues. DNA of the CDR3: TGTGCCAGCTCACCCTACCGGAAAGGGAGTGGCACTGAAGCTTTCTTT. Protein product: CASSPYRKGSGTEAFF.

V usage is TRBV20-1 and J usage is TRBJ1-4, with TRBD1 matching over 7 bases. Germline V gene data show CDR1 as DFQATT and CDR2 as SNEGSKA (reference sequence). Unmatched junction bases numbered 8, after V lost 2 bases and J lost 2 bases. The CDR3 totals 16 residues. CDR3 coding DNA: TGCAGTGCTAGACAGGGGGAGAAGACGACTAATGAAAAACTGTTTTTT. This translates into CSARQGEKTTNEKLFF.

The gene calls are TRBV7-9 and TRBJ2-1, with 10 bases that match TRBD2. This CDR3 has 14 amino acids. Germline CDR1 and CDR2: SEHNR and FQNEAQ (reference sequence). Unmatched junction bases numbered 8, after V lost 3 bases and J lost 12 bases. CDR3 sequence (DNA): TGTGCCAGCAGCTTCACAACCTCTAGCGGGGGGCAGTTCTTC. This gives the protein CASSFTTSSGGQFF. Filled out from reference TRBV7-9 and TRBJ2-1, the complete variable domain reads DTGVSQNPRHKITKRGQNVTFRCDPISEHNRLYWYRQTLGQGPEFLTYFQNEAQLEKSRLLSDRFSAERPKGSFSTLEIQRTEQGDSAMYLCASSFTTSSGGQFFGPGTRLTVL.

This clonotype was seen many times. V is TRBV7-3 and J is TRBJ2-1, with 15 bases matching TRBD2. Germline CDR1 SGHTA, CDR2 FQGTGA. V gave up 6 bases and J gave up 14 bases; unmatched junction bases: 11. CDR3 length: 15 residues. The CDR3 DNA reads TGTGCCAGCAGGGCCGGGACTAGCGGGGGGATTGGAGAGTTCTTC. Residues: CASRAGTSGGIGEFF.

This chain connects TRBV6-1 to TRBJ1-2; D unresolved. This CDR3 has 14 amino acids. Germline assignment: CDR1 MNHNS and CDR2 SASEGT. Between the trimmed V and J ends, which lost 8 bases and 6 bases, there was a span of 19 bases. The CDR3: CASSRGPATNGYTF. CDR3 sequence (DNA): TGTGCCAGCTCAAGAGGCCCGGCCACAAATGGCTACACCTTC.

The chain employs TRBV18 and TRBJ2-1, with no clear D. With 6 bases removed from V and 5 bases from J, the gap between germline ends came to 17 bases. The CDR3 has 15 residues. CDR1 is KGHSH and CDR2 is LQKENI in the germline V gene. The CDR3 nucleotides are TGTGCCAGCTCCGTAAACGGCCCACCCAACAATGAGCAGTTCTTC. Amino acid sequence: CASSVNGPPNNEQFF.

Only a few counts were recorded for this clonotype. The chain is built from TRBV11-2 and TRBJ2-1; D is possibly TRBD1 or TRBD2 (5 bases each). Trimming removed 2 bases from V and 9 bases from J, with 11 bases in between. The CDR3 runs to 13 residues. CDR1 SGHAT and CDR2 FQNNGV come from the germline V gene. The CDR3: CASSLTGAGEQFF. DNA of the CDR3: TGTGCCAGCAGCTTAACTGGGGCGGGTGAGCAGTTCTTC.

The gene calls are TRBV20-1 and TRBJ2-7; D unclear. The germline V gene encodes CDR1 DFQATT and CDR2 SNEGSKA (reference sequence). This CDR3 comprises 12 residues. The CDR3 spells CSASGHTYEQYF. The CDR3 DNA follows: TGCAGCGCCTCCGGGCATACCTACGAGCAGTACTTC.

V is TRBV14 and J is TRBJ1-2; the D is unclear. V dropped 0 bases and J dropped 4 bases, with 12 bases sitting between them. This CDR3 has 15 amino acids. Germline V gene sequence: CDR1 SGHDN, CDR2 FVKESK. The CDR3 reads CASSQEAWAPYGYTF. CDR3 sequence (DNA): TGTGCCAGCAGCCAAGAAGCTTGGGCACCCTATGGCTACACCTTC.

The V and J genes are TRBV20-1 and TRBJ2-2; possible D gene TRBD2, 5 bases. Trimming shortened V by 3 bases and J by 0 bases, and 14 bases separated the two germline ends. The CDR3 covers 16 residues. Per the germline V gene, CDR1 is DFQATT and CDR2 is SNEGSKA (reference sequence). The CDR3 DNA reads as TGCAGTGCTAGGAAGAGGCGAGGGTCGAACACCGGGGAGCTGTTTTTT. It codes for CSARKRRGSNTGELFF.

The CDR3, as DNA: TGTGCCAGCAGCCCCCCGGCCAAAAACATTCAGTACTTC. This sequence encodes CASSPPAKNIQYF. This chain uses TRBV7-2 with TRBJ2-4; D is uncertain. Per germline, CDR1 SGHTA and CDR2 FQGNSA. V lost 5 bases, J lost 1 base, and 6 bases lay in between. CDR3 length equals 13 residues.

The genes are TRBV20-1 and TRBJ2-2; maybe TRBD1 (6 bases). Germline CDR1 reads DFQATT; CDR2 reads SNEGSKA (reference sequence). V lost 5 bases to trimming and J lost 1 base, with 11 bases between them. The CDR3 contains 14 residues. CDR3 DNA sequence: TGCAGTGCTCTAACAGGGATGAACACCGGGGAGCTGTTTTTT. Translating gives CSALTGMNTGELFF.

This clonotype was seen only a few times. This chain connects TRBV24-1 to TRBJ2-2, with 9 bases aligning to TRBD2. The V and J ends lost 4 bases and 3 bases, in that order; junction bases with no gene match: 5. In germline, CDR1 is KGHDR, CDR2 SFDVKD. This CDR3 is 16 amino acids long. The CDR3 sequence is CATSELVAGDTGELFF. The CDR3 region has the DNA TGTGCCACCAGTGAGTTGGTAGCGGGGGACACCGGGGAGCTGTTTTTT.

On this clonotype itself: A read error is possible here, since a much larger clone lies one base away. The genes are TRBV5-6 and TRBJ1-5; D is unresolved. This CDR3 has 12 amino acids. Per the germline V gene, CDR1 is SGHDT and CDR2 is YYEEEE. Trimming pared 4 bases from V and 8 bases from J, leaving 10 bases between. In nucleotides, the CDR3 is TGTGCCAGCAGCAGGACTTTTGAGCCCCAGCATTTT. This translates into CASSRTFEPQHF.

V and J are TRBV20-1 and TRBJ1-5; 8 positions match TRBD1. The V segment lost 5 bases and the J segment 6 bases; nucleotides outside the gene matches: 6. The CDR3 consists of 13 residues. CDR1 DFQATT and CDR2 SNEGSKA come from the germline V gene (reference sequence). The CDR3: CSASGTGSQPQHF. The DNA of the CDR3 is TGCAGTGCTTCCGGGACAGGATCTCAGCCCCAGCATTTT.

This clonotype was picked up a small number of times. The rearrangement uses TRBV30 and TRBJ1-1; D gene unclear. Germline loops: CDR1 GTSNPN, CDR2 SVGIG (reference sequence). The CDR3 has 10 amino acids. V lost 3 bases, J lost 4 bases, and 3 bases lay in between. The CDR3 sequence is CAWRVTEAFF. The DNA for the CDR3 is TGTGCCTGGAGGGTCACTGAAGCTTTCTTT.

The V call is TRBV3-1, the J call TRBJ1-1, with D maybe TRBD1 (5 bases). CDR1 and CDR2 from the germline V gene are LGHDT and YNNKEL (reference sequence). The CDR3 is 17 amino acids. V was clipped by 5 bases and J by 1 base, with 20 bases between them. The CDR3 spells CASSALHGRAPNTEAFF. The DNA of the CDR3 is TGTGCCAGCAGCGCCCTCCACGGCAGGGCCCCGAACACTGAAGCTTTCTTT.

V gene TRBV9 combines with J gene TRBJ2-3; either TRBD1 or TRBD2 may fit D (5 bases each). Trimming removed 0 bases from V and 0 bases from J, with 11 bases in between. The CDR3 is 16 amino acids. Per the germline V gene, CDR1 is SGDLS and CDR2 is YYNGEE. The CDR3 here is CASSVGKGRSTDTQYF. CDR3 DNA: TGTGCCAGCAGCGTAGGAAAGGGACGGAGCACAGATACGCAGTATTTT.

This rearrangement joins TRBV7-2 to TRBJ2-2, with 7 bases that match TRBD2. CDR1 and CDR2 from the germline V gene are SGHTA and FQGNSA. The ends lost 3 bases at V and 2 bases at J; junction bases unmatched: 6. This CDR3 contains 16 residues. CDR3 in amino acids: CASSLRLARNTGELFF. DNA for the CDR3: TGTGCCAGCAGCTTGCGACTAGCTAGAAACACCGGGGAGCTGTTTTTT.

This rearrangement joins TRBV6-1 to TRBJ2-6; no clear D. The CDR3 runs to 15 residues. The V end lost 6 bases, the J end lost 2 bases, and 11 bases lay between the germline ends. Germline CDR1 and CDR2: MNHNS and SASEGT. The CDR3: CASRTSGAGANVLTF. CDR3 sequence (DNA): TGTGCCAGCAGAACCTCAGGAGCTGGGGCCAACGTCCTGACTTTC.

For the CDR3, the DNA is TGTGCCAGCAGCTTGGCCCGGGAGATGCAAGAGACCCAGTACTTC. Its protein product is CASSLAREMQETQYF. The V call is TRBV5-4, the J call TRBJ2-5; tentative D call: TRBD2 (6 bases). The germline V gene encodes CDR1 SGHNT and CDR2 YYREEE (reference sequence). The CDR3 loop spans 15 amino acids. V was pared by 0 bases and J by 2 bases, with 11 bases between.

This clonotype was counted between two and nine times. The chain is built from TRBV18 and TRBJ2-2; D not certain. CDR1 is KGHSH, CDR2 LQKENI, per germline. With 4 bases removed from V and 4 bases from J, the gap between germline ends came to 10 bases. This CDR3 spans 14 amino acids. This chain's CDR3 is CASSHRQPTGELFF. The CDR3 coding sequence is TGTGCCAGCTCACATCGGCAGCCCACCGGGGAGCTGTTTTTT.